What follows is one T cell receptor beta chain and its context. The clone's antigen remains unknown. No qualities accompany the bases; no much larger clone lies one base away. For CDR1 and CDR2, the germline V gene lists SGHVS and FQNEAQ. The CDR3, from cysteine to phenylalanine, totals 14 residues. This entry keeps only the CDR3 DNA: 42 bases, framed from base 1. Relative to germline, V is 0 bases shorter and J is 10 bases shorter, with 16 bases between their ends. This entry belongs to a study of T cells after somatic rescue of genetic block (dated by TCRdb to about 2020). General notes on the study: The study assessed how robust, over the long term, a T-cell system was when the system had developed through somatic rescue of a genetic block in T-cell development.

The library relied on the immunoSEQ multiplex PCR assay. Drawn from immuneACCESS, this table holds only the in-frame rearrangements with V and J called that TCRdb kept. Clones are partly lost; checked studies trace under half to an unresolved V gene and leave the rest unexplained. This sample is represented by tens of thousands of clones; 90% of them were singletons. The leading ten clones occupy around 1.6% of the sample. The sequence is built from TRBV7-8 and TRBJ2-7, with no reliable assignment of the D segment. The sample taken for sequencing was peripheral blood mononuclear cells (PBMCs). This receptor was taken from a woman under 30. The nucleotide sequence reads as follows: TGTGCCAGCAGCTTAGCTGGCTACCCCACGGGCCAGTACTTC. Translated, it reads CASSLAGYPTGQYF. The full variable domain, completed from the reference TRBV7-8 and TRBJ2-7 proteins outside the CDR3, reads GAGVSQSPRYKVAKRGQDVALRCDPISGHVSLFWYQQALGQGPEFLTYFQNEAQLDKSGLPSDRFFAERPEGSVSTLKIQRTQQEDSAVYLCASSLAGYPTGQYFGPGTRLTVT.